This T cell receptor (beta chain) is from a study of T cells in localized non-small cell lung cancer (dated by TCRdb to 2020 to 2021). Study-wide context: The study examined T cell repertoires in roughly 240 patients with early-stage NSCLC and compared tumors with uninvolved tumor-adjacent lungs. Of the NSCLC patients, around 130 were male and some 97 were female, and the mean age was around 70 years. The cohort was made up of approximately 250 treatment-naive NSCLC patients whose localized lung tumors had been resected. Study-wide conclusions, independent of this receptor: Higher T cell density in blood was associated with longer overall survival, whereas higher clonality in adjacent lung was associated with shorter survival. Uninvolved tumor-adjacent lung showed the highest T cell clonality, higher than tumor, which suggests more focused antigenic responses in the uninvolved tumor-adjacent lung. Multi-region tumor sequencing was not performed, so intratumor heterogeneity could not be excluded. Because the study design was exploratory, TCR variables were selected using unadjusted p-values without false-discovery rate correction. Of the top 100 tumor clones, a median of about 53 were detected in paired uninvolved adjacent lung; roughly 29 were also among that lung's top 100.

As to this clone: Its antigen is still unknown. The junction departs from the called germline gene at one end, perhaps through a read error.

TCR beta CDR3 regions were sequenced from DNA using the immunoSEQ Assay. The original methods were these. T cell density was computed as TCR beta template counts normalized to usable DNA estimated by amplifying housekeeping genes. The preseqR package was used to estimate richness by extrapolating to 400,000 templates for PBMC samples and to 120,000 templates for tissue samples. Clonality was defined by subtracting Pielou's evenness from one. Differential abundance testing on productive amino-acid clonotypes, with a minimum total count of 5 and an alpha of 0.1, was used to identify tissue-enriched TCRs. The Jaccard Index and the Morisita Overlap Index were used to quantify repertoire overlap between compartments. TCR beta CDR3s were clustered by GLIPH together with public tetramer-defined viral CDR3s, and at least three viral sequences plus V-gene enrichment were required for viral motifs. The source is immuneACCESS, and TCRdb retained only in-frame sequences with V and J called. Part of the clones is not carried over; for the studies checked, unresolved V genes explain less than half of this, and the remainder is unexplained. That table supplies the V and J calls and clone size; D and trimming were determined from the DNA. This sample gives 12,000 or so clones in total; approximately 82% of them show up just once. The ten biggest clones cover roughly 19% of the sample.

At diagnosis, tumor, uninvolved tumor-adjacent lung and peripheral blood were collected and then preserved as a mix of FFPE and fresh-frozen material. For TCR repertoire profiling, blood samples were analyzed in the form of peripheral blood mononuclear cells. The germline V gene (reference sequence) specifies DFQATT as CDR1 and SNEGSKA as CDR2. Spanning cysteine to phenylalanine, the CDR3 consists of 11 amino acids. The retained sequence is limited to the CDR3, 33 bases, with the frame set at the first base. This chain is built from TRBV20-1 and TRBJ1-2; a weak D assignment points to TRBD1 (5 bases agree). The receptor was isolated from an older male donor with stage I lung adenocarcinoma. Sample: peripheral blood, taken before any cancer treatment. The CDR3 sequence is CSARPGGTSHF. The nucleotide sequence reads as follows: TGCAGTGCTAGGCCGGGGGGGACCTCTCACTTC.